The sequence of this T cell receptor beta chain was determined in a study of regulatory T cells in long-lasting Graves disease. Study-level findings and limits: Relative to new patients (roughly 1,000), persistent patients exhibited greater sharing of public clonotypes (approximately 3,000). Persistent disease was associated with favored TRBV28 usage and with favored use of TRBJ1-2 and TRBJ2-5. Peripheral blood alone, not thyroid tissue, underwent study.

Time point denoted: persistent/refractory GD, antithyroid drugs over 5 years with positive TRAb. Researchers made the TCR library from RNA that was extracted from PBMCs. From an endocrinology department in Xi'an, China, came the patients. Deletions cut 0 bases from V and 2 bases from J, with 8 bases between. Germline-derived CDR1 and CDR2 are MNHEY and SVGAGI. This CDR3 comprises 15 residues. Researchers made TCR beta libraries by using iRepertoire HTBI primers and running Arm-PCR on CDR3 regions. In TCRdb, the multiplex PCR reads were re-called with MiXCR into one record per CDR3 protein. The data hold a few hundred thousand distinct CDR3 sequences, with less than 30% observed a single time. This clonotype was recorded a few times. The antigen is unknown.

The chain carries TRBV6-5 and TRBJ1-5, with D unresolved. The TCR originated in a woman aged 40 to 55 with Graves disease. Sequencing was performed on peripheral blood mononuclear cells (PBMCs), taken when the disease was refractory, from a patient treated with antithyroid drugs. CDR3 residues: CASSYSWQGNQPQHF. The CDR3 bases are TGTGCCAGCAGTTACTCGTGGCAGGGCAATCAGCCCCAGCATTTT.